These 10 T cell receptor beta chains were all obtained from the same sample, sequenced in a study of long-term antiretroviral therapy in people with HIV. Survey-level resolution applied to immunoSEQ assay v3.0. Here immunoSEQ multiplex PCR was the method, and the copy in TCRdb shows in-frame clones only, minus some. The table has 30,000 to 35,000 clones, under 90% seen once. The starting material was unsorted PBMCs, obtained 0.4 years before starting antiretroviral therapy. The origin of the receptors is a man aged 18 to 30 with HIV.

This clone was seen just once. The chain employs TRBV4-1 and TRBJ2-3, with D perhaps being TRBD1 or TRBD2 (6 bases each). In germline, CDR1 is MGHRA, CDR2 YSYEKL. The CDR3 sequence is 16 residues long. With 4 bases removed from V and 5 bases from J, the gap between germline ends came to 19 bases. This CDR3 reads CASSRVTLGGQDTQYF. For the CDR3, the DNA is TGCGCCAGCAGCCGTGTCACCCTGGGGGGCCAAGATACGCAGTATTTT.

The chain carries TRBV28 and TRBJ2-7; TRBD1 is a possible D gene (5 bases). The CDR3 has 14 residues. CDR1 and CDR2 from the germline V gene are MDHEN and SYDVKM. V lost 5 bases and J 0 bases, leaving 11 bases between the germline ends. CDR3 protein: CASSPRTNSYEQYF. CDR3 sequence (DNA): TGTGCCAGCAGTCCTAGGACAAACTCCTACGAGCAGTACTTC.

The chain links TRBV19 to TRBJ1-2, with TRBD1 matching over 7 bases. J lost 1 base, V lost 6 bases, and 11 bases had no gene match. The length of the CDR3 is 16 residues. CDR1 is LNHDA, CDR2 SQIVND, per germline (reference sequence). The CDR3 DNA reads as TGTGCCAGTAGCCTCACGCGGGACAGCTTTAACTATGGCTACACCTTC. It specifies CASSLTRDSFNYGYTF.

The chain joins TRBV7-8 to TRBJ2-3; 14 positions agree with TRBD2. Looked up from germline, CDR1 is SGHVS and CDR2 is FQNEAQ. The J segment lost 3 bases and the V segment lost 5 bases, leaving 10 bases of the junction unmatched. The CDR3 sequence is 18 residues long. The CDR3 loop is CASSQTGLAGERTDTQYF. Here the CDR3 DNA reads TGTGCCAGCAGCCAAACGGGACTAGCGGGAGAACGGACAGATACGCAGTATTTT.

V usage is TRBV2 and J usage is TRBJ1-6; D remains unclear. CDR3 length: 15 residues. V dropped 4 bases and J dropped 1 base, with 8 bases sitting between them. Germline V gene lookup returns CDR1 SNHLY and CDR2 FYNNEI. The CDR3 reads CASSATWSYNSPLHF. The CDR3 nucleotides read TGTGCCAGCAGTGCGACATGGTCCTATAATTCACCCCTCCACTTT.

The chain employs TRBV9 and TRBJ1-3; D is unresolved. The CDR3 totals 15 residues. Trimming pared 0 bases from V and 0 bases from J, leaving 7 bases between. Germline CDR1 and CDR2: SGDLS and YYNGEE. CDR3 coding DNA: TGTGCCAGCAGCGTAGGATCTTTCTCTGGAAACACCATATATTTT. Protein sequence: CASSVGSFSGNTIYF.

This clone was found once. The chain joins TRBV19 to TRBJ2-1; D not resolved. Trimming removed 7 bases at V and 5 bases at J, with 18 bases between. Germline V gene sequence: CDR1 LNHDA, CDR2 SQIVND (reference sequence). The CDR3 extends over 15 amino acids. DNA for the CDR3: TGTGCCAGTATAGGTTTGTCGAATGGGGACAATGAGCAGTTCTTC. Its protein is CASIGLSNGDNEQFF.

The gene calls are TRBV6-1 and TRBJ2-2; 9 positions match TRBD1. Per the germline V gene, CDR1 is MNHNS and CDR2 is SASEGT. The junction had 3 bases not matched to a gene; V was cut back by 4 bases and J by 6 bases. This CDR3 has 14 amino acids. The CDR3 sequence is CASSARQGAGELFF. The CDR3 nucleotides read TGTGCCAGCAGTGCCCGACAGGGGGCCGGGGAGCTGTTTTTT.

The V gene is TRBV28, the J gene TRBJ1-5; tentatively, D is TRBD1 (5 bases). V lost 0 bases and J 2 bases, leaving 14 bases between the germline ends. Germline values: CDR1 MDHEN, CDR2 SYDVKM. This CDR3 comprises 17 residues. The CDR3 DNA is TGTGCCAGCAGTTTATGGGGCGGCAGGGCGGGCAATCAGCCCCAGCATTTT. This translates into CASSLWGGRAGNQPQHF.

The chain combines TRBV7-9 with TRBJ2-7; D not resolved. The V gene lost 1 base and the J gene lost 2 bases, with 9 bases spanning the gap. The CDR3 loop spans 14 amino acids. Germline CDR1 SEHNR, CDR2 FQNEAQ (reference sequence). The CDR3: CASSLVVPPYEQYF. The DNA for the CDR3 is TGTGCCAGCAGCTTAGTAGTCCCTCCCTACGAGCAGTACTTC.